Listed here are 7 T cell receptor beta chains from one sample, sequenced in a study of T cells in Graves' hyperthyroidism and ophthalmopathy. The source material, RNA transcripts, was used to amplify TCR beta CDR3 regions. HTBI primers were used for first-round RT-PCR of the TCR CDR3. TCRdb re-derived calls from the multiplex PCR reads in MiXCR, one entry per CDR3 protein. The sample shows fewer than 700,000 distinct CDR3 sequences, roughly 15% of them seen only once. Sequences were obtained from blood. The receptors stem from a woman in her 30s with Graves' hyperthyroidism.

In this sample, this clonotype turned up many times. The V and J genes are TRBV3-1 and TRBJ2-5, with D perhaps given as TRBD1 or TRBD2 (5 bases each). This CDR3 comprises 14 residues. The V end was cut by 4 bases, the J end by 4 bases, with 13 bases between. Germline assignment: CDR1 LGHDT and CDR2 YNNKEL (reference sequence). Here the CDR3 reads CASSLGTHRETQYF. For the CDR3, the DNA is TGTGCCAGCAGCCTAGGGACCCATCGAGAGACCCAGTACTTC.

V usage is TRBV27 and J usage is TRBJ2-1, with D perhaps matching TRBD1 or TRBD2 (5 bases each). The V end lost 4 bases, the J end lost 8 bases, and 15 bases lay between the germline ends. Germline V CDR1 and CDR2: MNHEY, SMNVEV (reference sequence). The CDR3 extends over 14 amino acids. CDR3 coding DNA: TGTGCCAGCAGTTCGGACTGGGGGACCGATGAGCAGTTCTTC. It encodes CASSSDWGTDEQFF.

This clonotype was observed at least ten times. The rearrangement uses TRBV6-1 and TRBJ2-3, with TRBD2 matching 7 bases. V shed 2 bases, J shed 3 bases, and the junction held 5 bases outside the gene matches. CDR1 and CDR2 from the germline V gene are MNHNS and SASEGT. The CDR3 contains 15 residues. Here the CDR3 DNA reads TGTGCCAGCAGTGAATCAGGGAGGGTGACAGATACGCAGTATTTT. This sequence encodes CASSESGRVTDTQYF.

This clonotype occurred a few times. The chain uses TRBV20-1 and TRBJ2-3, with D unclear. The CDR3 covers 13 residues. The germline V and J ends were trimmed by 6 bases and 2 bases, with 12 bases remaining between them. Germline-derived CDR1 and CDR2 are DFQATT and SNEGSKA (reference sequence). DNA of the CDR3: TGCAGTGCCATGACACCTTACACAGATACGCAGTATTTT. Its translation: CSAMTPYTDTQYF.

This clonotype was seen many times. CDR3 nucleotides: TGTGCCAGCAGCCAAGGGGAACTAGCGGGAGGAGAGACCCAGTACTTC. Translating it yields CASSQGELAGGETQYF. The genes are TRBV3-1 and TRBJ2-5, with 12 bases lining up with TRBD2. Germline loops: CDR1 LGHDT, CDR2 YNNKEL (reference sequence). V trimming: 1 base; J trimming: 4 bases; junction bases outside the gene matches: 4. The CDR3 extends over 16 amino acids.

In its sample, this clonotype was seen many times. The rearrangement links TRBV7-2 to TRBJ2-3; a possible D gene is TRBD2 (6 bases). The ends were cut back, 5 bases at V and 4 bases at J, with 13 bases in the middle. Germline CDR1 reads SGHTA; CDR2 reads FQGNSA. The CDR3 extends over 14 amino acids. CDR3 sequence reads: CASSPQPGADTQYF. The CDR3 nucleotides are TGTGCCAGCAGCCCGCAGCCGGGAGCAGATACGCAGTATTTT.

The CDR3 protein is CASRLAGGPSEQFF. CDR3 nucleotides: TGTGCCAGCAGACTAGCGGGAGGGCCTTCTGAGCAGTTCTTC. The chain employs TRBV2 and TRBJ2-1; 13 bases line up with TRBD2. The length of the CDR3 is 14 residues. The J segment lost 9 bases and the V segment lost 6 bases, leaving 5 bases of the junction unmatched. Looked up from germline, CDR1 is SNHLY and CDR2 is FYNNEI.